The entry below describes one T cell receptor beta chain. Antigen specificity is unknown. The length of the CDR3 is 15 residues. The J segment lost 1 base and the V segment lost 8 bases, leaving 8 bases of the junction unmatched. Germline CDR1 is SGHTA and CDR2 is FQGTGA. TCRdb analysed the 5' RACE reads with MiXCR anew, one entry per CDR3 protein. The sample shows under 45,000 distinct CDR3 sequences, roughly 21% of them seen only once. Study observations and caveats: Tumor Tregs overlapped most with tumor, then blood, naive CD4+ cells.

Cells sorted as Tregs were CD4+, CD25+ and CD127-/low. The chain uses TRBV7-3 and TRBJ2-3, with 8 positions matching TRBD1. Material for sequencing was Tregs sorted from blood. The clonotype originates from a female donor with breast cancer. The CDR3 spells CASRPTGEGTDTQYF. CDR3 DNA: TGTGCCAGCCGCCCGACAGGGGAGGGCACAGATACGCAGTATTTT.